Shown below are 11 T cell receptor beta chains from a single sample sequenced in a study of cytomegalovirus exposure and HLA in healthy donors. PCR used 60 Vbeta primers and 13 Jbeta primers. Measured with immunoSEQ multiplex PCR; TCRdb has only the in-frame clones, and not every one. Its listing shows about 160,000 clones. Sequencing was performed on PBMCs. Receptor source: a woman aged 60-75 years in good health and CMV-seronegative.

V is TRBV5-1 and J is TRBJ2-1; tentatively, D is TRBD2 (5 bases). Per the germline V gene, CDR1 is SGHRS and CDR2 is YFSETQ. Trimming pared 1 base from V and 6 bases from J, leaving 8 bases between. This CDR3 has 13 residues. The CDR3 protein is CASSLFSANEQFF. CDR3 DNA sequence: TGCGCCAGCAGCTTGTTTAGCGCCAATGAGCAGTTCTTC.

The genes are TRBV2 and TRBJ2-6, with D tentatively TRBD2 (6 bases). Trimming removed 4 bases at V and 2 bases at J, with 9 bases between. Looked up from germline, CDR1 is SNHLY and CDR2 is FYNNEI. The CDR3 has 15 amino acids. In DNA, the CDR3 is TGTGCCAGCAGTGCGGGACTCCCTGGGGCCAACGTCCTGACTTTC. Its protein is CASSAGLPGANVLTF.

J is TRBJ1-1 and V is TRBV6-1; tentatively, D is TRBD1 (5 bases). Germline-derived CDR1 and CDR2 are MNHNS and SASEGT. The CDR3 has 16 amino acids. V gave up 2 bases and J gave up 3 bases, with 16 bases separating them. This CDR3 reads CASSEFGSAGDTEAFF. CDR3 sequence (DNA): TGTGCCAGCAGTGAATTCGGGTCGGCGGGGGACACTGAAGCTTTCTTT.

The chain links TRBV27 to TRBJ2-5; TRBD2 agrees at 7 bases. V shed 4 bases, J shed 7 bases, and the junction held 9 bases outside the gene matches. Germline values: CDR1 MNHEY, CDR2 SMNVEV (reference sequence). This CDR3 region has 14 residues. The CDR3 DNA reads as TGTGCCAGCAGTTACAGCGGGGCTGGGGGGACCCAGTACTTC. Its protein is CASSYSGAGGTQYF.

This chain links TRBV6-5 with TRBJ2-1; D may be TRBD2 (6 bases). Trimming took off 4 bases at V and 0 bases at J, with 13 bases between the two ends. The CDR3 spans 16 residues. Germline CDR1 reads MNHEY; CDR2 reads SVGAGI. The chain's CDR3 is CASSFLGTRSYNEQFF. As DNA, the CDR3 is TGTGCCAGCAGTTTTCTTGGGACTCGCTCCTACAATGAGCAGTTCTTC.

The rearrangement uses TRBV30 and TRBJ1-1, with D tentatively TRBD1 (5 bases). The CDR3 spans 13 residues. Per germline, CDR1 GTSNPN and CDR2 SVGIG (reference sequence). The CDR3 protein is CAYARGGNTEAFF. Here the CDR3 DNA reads TGTGCTTACGCCCGGGGGGGGAACACTGAAGCTTTCTTT.

The rearrangement links TRBV12-5 to TRBJ2-2; D is perhaps TRBD2 (7 bases). Per germline, CDR1 LGHNT and CDR2 FRNRAP. Trimming cost V 1 base and J 1 base, with 10 bases left between them. The CDR3 spans 16 residues. The CDR3 is CASGLGRGGNTGELFF. CDR3 DNA sequence: TGTGCTAGTGGTTTGGGTAGGGGGGGGAACACCGGGGAGCTGTTTTTT.

The V and J genes are TRBV6-5 and TRBJ1-1; D may be TRBD1 (5 bases). The germline V gene encodes CDR1 MNHEY and CDR2 SVGAGI. Trimming stripped 6 bases from V and 3 bases from J, with 11 bases between. The CDR3 covers 13 residues. The CDR3 spells CASSFGGDTEAFF. DNA for the CDR3: TGTGCCAGCAGCTTTGGAGGGGACACTGAAGCTTTCTTT.

The chain links TRBV5-4 to TRBJ2-2, with 7 positions matching TRBD2. V was pared by 10 bases and J by 0 bases, with 9 bases of the junction left unmatched. The V gene's germline CDR1 is SGHNT and CDR2 YYREEE (reference sequence). This CDR3 is 15 amino acids long. The CDR3 nucleotides read TGTGCCTCAGGGAGGGCTGCAACGAACACCGGGGAGCTGTTTTTT. Translating it yields CASGRAATNTGELFF. The full variable domain, in which reference TRBV5-4 and TRBJ2-2 provide the parts outside the CDR3, is ETGVTQSPTHLIKTRGQQVTLRCSSQSGHNTVSWYQQALGQGPQFIFQYYREEENGRGNFPPRFSGLQFPNYSSELNVNALELDDSALYLCASGRAATNTGELFFGEGSRLTVL.

The rearrangement links TRBV9 to TRBJ2-3; TRBD2 matches 9 bases. With V trimmed by 0 bases and J by 0 bases, 11 bases remained unmatched. Germline V CDR1 and CDR2: SGDLS, YYNGEE. The CDR3 extends over 19 amino acids. The CDR3 here is CASSVAKVAGASSTDTQYF. The CDR3 region has the DNA TGTGCCAGCAGCGTAGCTAAGGTAGCGGGGGCCTCTAGCACAGATACGCAGTATTTT.

The chain uses TRBV9 and TRBJ2-7; TRBD2 aligns across 10 bases. Germline CDR1 reads SGDLS; CDR2 reads YYNGEE. V dropped 0 bases and J dropped 5; count of bases not matched to a gene: 5. The CDR3 contains 15 residues. CDR3 in amino acids: CASSVDSGRADEQYF. For the CDR3, the DNA is TGTGCCAGCAGCGTAGACAGCGGGAGGGCCGACGAGCAGTACTTC.